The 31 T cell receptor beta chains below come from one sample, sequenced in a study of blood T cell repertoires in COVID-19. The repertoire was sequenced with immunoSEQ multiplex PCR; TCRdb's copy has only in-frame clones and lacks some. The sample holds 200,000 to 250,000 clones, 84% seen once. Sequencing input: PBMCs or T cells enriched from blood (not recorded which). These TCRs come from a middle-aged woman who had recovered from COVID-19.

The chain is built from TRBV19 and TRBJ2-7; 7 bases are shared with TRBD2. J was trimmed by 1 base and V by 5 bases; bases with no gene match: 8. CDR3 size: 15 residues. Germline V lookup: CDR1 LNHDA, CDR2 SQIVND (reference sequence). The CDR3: CASSETGGRSYEQYF. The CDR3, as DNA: TGTGCCAGTAGTGAGACGGGAGGCCGATCCTACGAGCAGTACTTC.

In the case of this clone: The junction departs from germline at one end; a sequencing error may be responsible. The CDR3 loop reads CAGSQEGYGGGELFF. CDR3 nucleotides: TGTGCCGGCAGCCAAGAGGGGTACGGGGGCGGGGAGCTGTTTTTT. The rearrangement uses TRBV4-2 and TRBJ2-2, with D maybe TRBD2 (6 bases). The germline CDR1 and CDR2 sequences are LGHNA and YNFKEQ. The CDR3 is 15 amino acids.

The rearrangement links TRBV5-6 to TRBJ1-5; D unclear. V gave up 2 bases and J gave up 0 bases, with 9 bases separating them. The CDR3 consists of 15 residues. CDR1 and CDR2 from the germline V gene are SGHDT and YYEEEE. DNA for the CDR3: TGTGCCAGCAGCTTATACGGTACTAGCAATCAGCCCCAGCATTTT. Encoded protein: CASSLYGTSNQPQHF. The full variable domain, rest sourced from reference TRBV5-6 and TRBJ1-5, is DAGVTQSPTHLIKTRGQQVTLRCSPKSGHDTVSWYQQALGQGPQFIFQYYEEEERQRGNFPDRFSGHQFPNYSSELNVNALLLGDSALYLCASSLYGTSNQPQHFGDGTRLSIL.

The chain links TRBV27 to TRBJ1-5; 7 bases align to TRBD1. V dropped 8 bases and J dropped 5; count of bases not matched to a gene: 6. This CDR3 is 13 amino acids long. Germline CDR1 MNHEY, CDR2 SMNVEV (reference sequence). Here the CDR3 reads CASQGQPHQPQHF. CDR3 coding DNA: TGTGCCAGCCAGGGACAGCCCCATCAGCCCCAGCATTTT.

CDR3 DNA sequence: TGTGCCACCAGTGCAGGGCGGAGTGGCTACACCTTC. Amino acids: CATSAGRSGYTF. The chain employs TRBV24-1 and TRBJ1-2; possibly TRBD1 for D (5 bases). Germline CDR1 reads KGHDR; CDR2 reads SFDVKD. The CDR3 is 12 residues long. Trimming took off 5 bases at V and 7 bases at J, with 10 bases between the two ends.

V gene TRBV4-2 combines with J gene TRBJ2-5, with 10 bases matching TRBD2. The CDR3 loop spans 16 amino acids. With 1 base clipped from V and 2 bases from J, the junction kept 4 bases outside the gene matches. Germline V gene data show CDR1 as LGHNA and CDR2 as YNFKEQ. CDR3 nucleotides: TGTGCCAGCAGCCAAGGGGGACTAGCGAATCAAGAGACCCAGTACTTC. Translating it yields CASSQGGLANQETQYF.

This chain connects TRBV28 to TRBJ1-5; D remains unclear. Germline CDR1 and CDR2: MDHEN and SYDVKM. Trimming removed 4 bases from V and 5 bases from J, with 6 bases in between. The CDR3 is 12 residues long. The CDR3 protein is CASSSLDQPQHF. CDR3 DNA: TGTGCCAGCAGTTCCCTCGATCAGCCCCAGCATTTT.

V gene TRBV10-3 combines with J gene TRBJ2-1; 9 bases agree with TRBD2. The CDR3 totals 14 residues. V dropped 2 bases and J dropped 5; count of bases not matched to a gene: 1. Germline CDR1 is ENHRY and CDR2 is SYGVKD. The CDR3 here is CAISEASGNNEQFF. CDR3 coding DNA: TGTGCCATCAGTGAGGCTAGCGGGAACAATGAGCAGTTCTTC.

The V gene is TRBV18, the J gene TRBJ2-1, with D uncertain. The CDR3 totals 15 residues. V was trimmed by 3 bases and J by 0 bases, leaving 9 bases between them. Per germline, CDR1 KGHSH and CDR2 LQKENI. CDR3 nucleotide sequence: TGTGCCAGCTCACCGGGCAGTTACTCCTACAATGAGCAGTTCTTC. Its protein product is CASSPGSYSYNEQFF.

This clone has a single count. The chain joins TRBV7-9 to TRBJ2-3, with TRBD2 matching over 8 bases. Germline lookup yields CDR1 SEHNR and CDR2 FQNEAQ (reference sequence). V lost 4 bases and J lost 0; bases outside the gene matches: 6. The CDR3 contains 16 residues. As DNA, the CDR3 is TGTGCCAGCAGCTATCCTCCTAGCGGGAGCACAGATACGCAGTATTTT. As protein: CASSYPPSGSTDTQYF. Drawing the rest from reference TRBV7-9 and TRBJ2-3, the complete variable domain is DTGVSQNPRHKITKRGQNVTFRCDPISEHNRLYWYRQTLGQGPEFLTYFQNEAQLEKSRLLSDRFSAERPKGSFSTLEIQRTEQGDSAMYLCASSYPPSGSTDTQYFGPGTRLTVL.

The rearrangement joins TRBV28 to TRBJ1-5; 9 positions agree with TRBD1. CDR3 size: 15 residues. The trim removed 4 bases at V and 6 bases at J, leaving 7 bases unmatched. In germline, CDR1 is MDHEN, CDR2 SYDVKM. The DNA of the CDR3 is TGTGCCAGCAGTTATAGGGACAGGGCTCTTCAGCCCCAGCATTTT. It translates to CASSYRDRALQPQHF.

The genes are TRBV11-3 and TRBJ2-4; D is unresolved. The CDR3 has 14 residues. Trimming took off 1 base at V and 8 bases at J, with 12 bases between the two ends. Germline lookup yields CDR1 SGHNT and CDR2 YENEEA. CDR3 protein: CASSLGSERDIQYF. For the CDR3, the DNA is TGTGCCAGCAGCTTAGGGTCCGAACGGGACATTCAGTACTTC.

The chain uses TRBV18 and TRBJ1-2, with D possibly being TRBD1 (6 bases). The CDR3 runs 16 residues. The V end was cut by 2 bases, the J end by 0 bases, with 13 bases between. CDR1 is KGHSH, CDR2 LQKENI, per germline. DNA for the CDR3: TGTGCCAGCTCACCATTGGCAGGGGAAGCTAACTATGGCTACACCTTC. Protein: CASSPLAGEANYGYTF.

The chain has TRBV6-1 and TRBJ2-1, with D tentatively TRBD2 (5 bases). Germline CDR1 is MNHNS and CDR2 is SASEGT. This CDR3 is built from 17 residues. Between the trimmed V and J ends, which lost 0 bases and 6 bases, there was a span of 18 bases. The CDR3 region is CASSEAPLGSSSNEQFF. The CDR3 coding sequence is TGTGCCAGCAGTGAAGCTCCTTTGGGGAGCTCCAGCAATGAGCAGTTCTTC.

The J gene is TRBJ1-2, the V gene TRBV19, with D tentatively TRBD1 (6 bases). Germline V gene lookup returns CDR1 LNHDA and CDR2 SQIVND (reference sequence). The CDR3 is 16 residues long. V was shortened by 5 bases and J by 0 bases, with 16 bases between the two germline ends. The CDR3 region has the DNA TGTGCCAGTAGTGTGCAGGGGACACTCACTAACTATGGCTACACCTTC. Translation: CASSVQGTLTNYGYTF.

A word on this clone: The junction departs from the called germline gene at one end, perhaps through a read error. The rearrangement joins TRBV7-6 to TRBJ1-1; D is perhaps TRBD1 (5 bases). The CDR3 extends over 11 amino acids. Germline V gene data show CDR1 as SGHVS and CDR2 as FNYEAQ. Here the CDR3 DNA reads TGTCCCAGGACATTGAACACTGAAGCTTTCTTT. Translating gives CPRTLNTEAFF.

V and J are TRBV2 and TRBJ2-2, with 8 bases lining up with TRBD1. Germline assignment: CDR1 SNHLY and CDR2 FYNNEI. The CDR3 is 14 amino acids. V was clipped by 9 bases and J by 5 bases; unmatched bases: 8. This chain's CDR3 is CASRTGRGTGELFF. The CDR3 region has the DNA TGTGCCAGTAGGACAGGGCGAGGGACCGGGGAGCTGTTTTTT.

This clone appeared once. For the CDR3, the DNA is TGTGCCAGCAGCCTTATCAAACCGACAGGGGAAGGCTCCTATAATTCACCCCTCCACTTT. It translates to CASSLIKPTGEGSYNSPLHF. The chain is built from TRBV9 and TRBJ1-6, with 8 bases fitting TRBD1. The V and J ends lost 4 bases and 0 bases, in that order; junction bases with no gene match: 15. CDR3 length: 20 residues. Germline CDR1 and CDR2: SGDLS and YYNGEE.

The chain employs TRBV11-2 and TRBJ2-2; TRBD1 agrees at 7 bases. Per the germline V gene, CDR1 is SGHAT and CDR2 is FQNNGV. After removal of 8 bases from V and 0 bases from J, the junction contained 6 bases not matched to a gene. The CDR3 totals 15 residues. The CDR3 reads CASAAGTANTGELFF. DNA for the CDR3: TGTGCCAGCGCCGCCGGGACAGCGAACACCGGGGAGCTGTTTTTT.

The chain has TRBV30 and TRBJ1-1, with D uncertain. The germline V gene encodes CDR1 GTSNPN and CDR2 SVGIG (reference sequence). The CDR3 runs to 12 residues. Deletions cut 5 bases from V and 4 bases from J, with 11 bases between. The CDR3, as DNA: TGTGCCTGGGATCGTTTTAGCACTGAAGCTTTCTTT. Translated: CAWDRFSTEAFF.

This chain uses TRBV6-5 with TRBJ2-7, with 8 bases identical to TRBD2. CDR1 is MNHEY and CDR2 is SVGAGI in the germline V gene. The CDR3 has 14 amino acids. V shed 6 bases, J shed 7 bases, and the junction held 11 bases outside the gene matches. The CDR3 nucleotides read TGTGCCAGCAGGGCCAGCGGGAGTCTAAGGGAGCAGTACTTC. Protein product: CASRASGSLREQYF.

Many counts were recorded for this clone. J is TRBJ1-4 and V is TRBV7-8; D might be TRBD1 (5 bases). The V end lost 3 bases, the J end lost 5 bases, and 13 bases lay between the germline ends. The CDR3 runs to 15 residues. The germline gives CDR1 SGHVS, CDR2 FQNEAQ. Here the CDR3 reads CASSFIGGANEKLFF. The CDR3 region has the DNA TGTGCCAGCAGCTTCATCGGTGGGGCAAATGAAAAACTGTTTTTT.

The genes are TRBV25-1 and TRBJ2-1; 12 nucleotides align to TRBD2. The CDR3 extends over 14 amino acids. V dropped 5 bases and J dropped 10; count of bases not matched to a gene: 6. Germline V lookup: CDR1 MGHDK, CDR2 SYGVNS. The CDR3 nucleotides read TGTGCCAGCAGTCCTAGCGGGGGGGCGAAAGAGCAGTTCTTC. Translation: CASSPSGGAKEQFF. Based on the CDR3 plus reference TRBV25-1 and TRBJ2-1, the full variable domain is EADIYQTPRYLVIGTGKKITLECSQTMGHDKMYWYQQDPGMELHLIHYSYGVNSTEKGDLSSESTVSRIRTEHFPLTLESARPSHTSQYLCASSPSGGAKEQFFGPGTRLTVL.

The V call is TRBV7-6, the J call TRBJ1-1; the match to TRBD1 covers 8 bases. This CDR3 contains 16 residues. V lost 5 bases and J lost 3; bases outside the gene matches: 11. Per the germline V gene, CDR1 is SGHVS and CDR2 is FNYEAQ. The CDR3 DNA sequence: TGTGCCAGCAGCCCCTGGTCCGGACAGGGCGACACTGAAGCTTTCTTT. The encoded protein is CASSPWSGQGDTEAFF. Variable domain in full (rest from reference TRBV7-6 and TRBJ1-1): GAGVSQSPRYKVTKRGQDVALRCDPISGHVSLYWYRQALGQGPEFLTYFNYEAQQDKSGLPNDRFSAERPEGSISTLTIQRTEQRDSAMYRCASSPWSGQGDTEAFFGQGTRLTVV.

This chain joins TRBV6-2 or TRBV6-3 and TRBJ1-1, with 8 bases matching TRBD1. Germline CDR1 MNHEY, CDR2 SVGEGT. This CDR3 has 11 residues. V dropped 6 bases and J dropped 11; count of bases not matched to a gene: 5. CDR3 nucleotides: TGTGCCAGCAGCCACGACAGGGGTGCTTTCTTT. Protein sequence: CASSHDRGAFF.

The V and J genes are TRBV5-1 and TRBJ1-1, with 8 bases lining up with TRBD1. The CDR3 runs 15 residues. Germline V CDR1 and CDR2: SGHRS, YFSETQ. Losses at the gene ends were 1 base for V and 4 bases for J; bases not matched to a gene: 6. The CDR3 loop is CASSLTGQGGTEAFF. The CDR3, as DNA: TGCGCCAGCAGCTTGACCGGACAGGGCGGCACTGAAGCTTTCTTT.

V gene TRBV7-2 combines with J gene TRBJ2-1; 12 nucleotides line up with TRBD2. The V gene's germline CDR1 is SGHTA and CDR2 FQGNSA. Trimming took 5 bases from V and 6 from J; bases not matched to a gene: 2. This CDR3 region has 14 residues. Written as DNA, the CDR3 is TGTGCCAGCAGCGTGACTAGCGGGAGCAATGAGCAGTTCTTC. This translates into CASSVTSGSNEQFF.

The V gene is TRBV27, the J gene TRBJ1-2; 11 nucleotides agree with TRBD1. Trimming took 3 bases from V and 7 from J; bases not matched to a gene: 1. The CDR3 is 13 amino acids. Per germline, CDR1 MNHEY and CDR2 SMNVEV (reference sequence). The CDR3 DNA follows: TGTGCCAGCAGTTTGGGACAGGGGGGTGGCTACACCTTC. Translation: CASSLGQGGGYTF.

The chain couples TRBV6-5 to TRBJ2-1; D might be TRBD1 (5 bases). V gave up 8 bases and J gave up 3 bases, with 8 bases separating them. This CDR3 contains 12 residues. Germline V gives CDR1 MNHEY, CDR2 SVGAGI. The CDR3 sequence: CASARDYNEQFF. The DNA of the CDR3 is TGTGCCAGCGCCAGGGACTACAATGAGCAGTTCTTC.

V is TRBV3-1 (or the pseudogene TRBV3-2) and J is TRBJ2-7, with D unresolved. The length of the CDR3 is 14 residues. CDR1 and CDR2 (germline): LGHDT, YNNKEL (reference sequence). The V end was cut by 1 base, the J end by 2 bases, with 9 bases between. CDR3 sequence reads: CASSQGDGAYEQYV. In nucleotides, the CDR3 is TGTGCCAGCAGCCAAGGAGACGGAGCCTACGAGCAGTACGTC.

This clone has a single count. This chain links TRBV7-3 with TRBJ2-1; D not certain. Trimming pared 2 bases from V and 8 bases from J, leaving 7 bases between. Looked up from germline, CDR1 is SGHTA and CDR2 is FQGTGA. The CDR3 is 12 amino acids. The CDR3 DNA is TGTGCCAGCAGCTTATTACGGGATGAGCAGTTCTTC. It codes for CASSLLRDEQFF.